A selection of T cell receptor beta chains follows, all from one sample in a study of T-cell memory formation after mild COVID-19. TCRdb independently ran MiXCR on the 5' RACE reads; one entry per CDR3 protein. Of around 390,000 distinct CDR3 sequences detected, 15% to 20% appear once; the ten largest clones hold around a fifth. The sample taken for sequencing was PBMCs or a T cell subset sorted from them (not recorded which). These receptors all stem from a man between 18 and 29 years old who had mild COVID-19 (a few samples of this study predate the infection). Cell type and time point are not known. Each CDR3 is given with its conserved first and last residue. D genes are given only for firm matches. Clone size is stated in some rows and not others, as once, few, many or a class when expanded.

j_call d_call clone_size v_call cdr3_aa
TRBJ1-2 - - TRBV20-1 CSAPDAGIGYTF
TRBJ1-1 - - TRBV7-9 CASSSRVGRGGEAFF
TRBJ1-5 - few TRBV19 CASSLGFNQPQHF
TRBJ2-5 - few TRBV7-2 CASSLAGARETQYF
TRBJ2-1 - - TRBV5-1 CASSLQGLWFF
TRBJ2-1 TRBD1 - TRBV27 CASTQTGQYYNEQFF
TRBJ1-3 - - TRBV7-9 CASSLASRGFGNTIYF
TRBJ1-4 - few TRBV29-1 CSVRAGAENEKLFF
TRBJ1-5 - few TRBV6-2/TRBV6-3 CASSDGSFPQHF
TRBJ2-1 TRBD1 few TRBV18 CASSPVAGTGGYNEQFF
TRBJ2-7 - - TRBV20-1 CSASGGATRTYEQYF
TRBJ2-3 TRBD2 - TRBV4-1 CASSQDSRGVTPDTQYF
TRBJ1-2 - - TRBV7-2 CASSSTTGDYGYTF
TRBJ1-1 - few TRBV7-9 CASSPEQNTEAFF
TRBJ1-4 - - TRBV27 CASRRGIHEKLFF
TRBJ2-1 TRBD2 - TRBV6-6 CASSLPPAGLAGGHFHEQFF
TRBJ2-3 - many TRBV7-3 CASSLGTSNTDTQYF
TRBJ2-5 - - TRBV28 CASSQGREETQYF
TRBJ2-6 - once TRBV4-3 CASSPAGNPGANVLTF
TRBJ2-1 - few TRBV29-1 CSVGGPEKAGQFF
TRBJ2-3 - - TRBV7-9 CASSQSAFGADTQYF
TRBJ2-7 - few TRBV20-1 CSALPQGHEQYF
TRBJ2-3 - few TRBV19 CASSADRATDTQYF
TRBJ2-3 - few TRBV29-1 CSVWGLGNTDTQYF
TRBJ1-1 TRBD1 - TRBV19 CASSVTGGSGAFF
TRBJ1-2 - many TRBV7-2 CASSPPSAFNYGYTF
TRBJ2-5 - - TRBV29-1 CSVVNSQETQYF
TRBJ2-3 TRBD2 many TRBV5-1 CASSLGLAGTDTQYF
TRBJ2-5 - - TRBV11-2 CASSRDSTTSNLYF
TRBJ1-1 - - TRBV5-1 CASSLAPGANTEAFF
TRBJ1-2 TRBD1 once TRBV5-1 CASSIRQGGNYGYTF
TRBJ2-2 - few TRBV5-1 CASSLGLLTGELFF
TRBJ1-2 TRBD1 - TRBV15 CATSREDRGNYGYTF
TRBJ1-5 - few TRBV11-2 CASSPGGGRILNQPQHF
TRBJ2-7 - few TRBV7-2 CASSFWADSAYEQYF
TRBJ2-1 - few TRBV20-1 CSAPRDFYNEQFF
TRBJ2-2 - few TRBV7-9 CASSSTVNTGELFF
TRBJ1-4 - few TRBV9 CASCDGVCEKLFF
TRBJ2-1 - - TRBV29-1 CSVGIYNEQFF
TRBJ2-4 - few TRBV20-1 CSARNRVNIQYF
TRBJ1-4 - few TRBV4-3 CASSGRAEKLFF
TRBJ2-5 - - TRBV2 CASSGDLQETQYF
TRBJ2-3 - few TRBV4-3 CASSHGPDGSVTQYF
TRBJ1-4 - - TRBV9 CASSEGGPTNEKLFF
TRBJ2-5 TRBD1 few TRBV6-5 CASRRTGALQETQYF
TRBJ2-3 - - TRBV7-3 CASSSQGGTGTDTQYF
TRBJ1-1 - few TRBV28 CASSPRREENTEAFF
TRBJ1-1 TRBD1 many TRBV11-2 CASSYIYRGLTEAFF
TRBJ1-2 - - TRBV7-2 CASSPAYWGYTF
TRBJ2-7 - few TRBV5-1 CASSGTGTETYEQYF
TRBJ2-2 TRBD2 few TRBV5-1 CASRGTIGDIGELFF
TRBJ1-2 - few TRBV24-1 CATSDPDTQGDGYTF
TRBJ2-5 TRBD1 many TRBV6-1 CASSEATGGQETQYF
TRBJ2-1 - few TRBV5-1 CASRSGNEQFF
TRBJ1-2 - - TRBV9 CASSPDTPGGGYTF